Following are 9 T cell receptor beta chains from one sample sequenced in a study of cytomegalovirus exposure and HLA in healthy donors. Profiling relied on immunoSEQ multiplex PCR, and the TCRdb table lists in-frame clones only, not all of them. The table lists around 60,000 clones, almost 97% of them singletons. What was sequenced was PBMCs. All receptors derive from a woman aged 18-35 years in good health and CMV-seronegative.

V and J are TRBV28 and TRBJ2-7; 10 bases are shared with TRBD2. V lost 5 bases and J lost 4; bases outside the gene matches: 23. This CDR3 comprises 20 residues. CDR1 is MDHEN, CDR2 SYDVKM, per germline. The CDR3 sequence is CASSTPGPSGSSPPTYEQYF. Here the CDR3 DNA reads TGTGCCAGCAGTACGCCGGGCCCTAGCGGGAGTTCGCCCCCCACTTACGAGCAGTACTTC.

The rearrangement joins TRBV5-1 to TRBJ1-2; 7 bases align to TRBD1. Trimming cost V 3 bases and J 8 bases; bases outside gene matches: 7. This CDR3 is 13 amino acids long. Germline V gene sequence: CDR1 SGHRS, CDR2 YFSETQ. The CDR3 nucleotides read TGCGCCAGCAGCTCCACAGGGGCCGGGGGCTACACCTTC. It codes for CASSSTGAGGYTF.

The DNA for the CDR3 is TGTGCCAGCCAGGGGGCCTCTGGAAACACCATATATTTT. This translates into CASQGASGNTIYF. V and J are TRBV11-1 and TRBJ1-3; 8 bases line up with TRBD1. Germline CDR1 SGHAT, CDR2 FQDESV (reference sequence). The CDR3 covers 13 residues. J lost 0 bases, V lost 8 bases, and 0 bases had no gene match.

The chain is built from TRBV7-9 and TRBJ2-5, with 7 bases aligning to TRBD1. Trimming removed 7 bases from V and 2 bases from J; junction bases left unmatched: 10. The CDR3 covers 15 residues. Germline lookup yields CDR1 SEHNR and CDR2 FQNEAQ (reference sequence). Here the CDR3 reads CASIRVRGWQETQYF. CDR3 nucleotides: TGTGCCAGCATCCGGGTCAGGGGGTGGCAAGAGACCCAGTACTTC.

V usage is TRBV12-5 and J usage is TRBJ1-1; D not resolved. Germline CDR1 reads LGHNT; CDR2 reads FRNRAP. V lost 1 base to trimming and J lost 3 bases, with 3 bases between them. This CDR3 comprises 12 residues. The CDR3 DNA follows: TGTGCTAGTGGTTTGGCGGACACTGAAGCTTTCTTT. Protein: CASGLADTEAFF.

CDR3 sequence (DNA): TGTGCCAGCACAGGGGCAGGACGCTACGAGCAGTACTTC. It codes for CASTGAGRYEQYF. This rearrangement joins TRBV7-2 to TRBJ2-7; tentatively, D is TRBD1 (6 bases). There are 13 residues in the CDR3. Germline CDR1 SGHTA, CDR2 FQGNSA. Trimming removed 7 bases at V and 3 bases at J, with 13 bases between.

This clone has just one count. The gene calls are TRBV13 and TRBJ2-5; D is perhaps TRBD1 (6 bases). The assigned J gene may be wrong: the sequence end matches TRBJ2-7 better. Germline V gene data show CDR1 as PRHDT and CDR2 as FYEKMQ (reference sequence). The CDR3 spans 14 residues. The CDR3 DNA reads TGTGCCAGCACTATAACAGGGAATTCCTACGAGCAGTACTTC. Encoded protein: CASTITGNSYEQYF.

V usage is TRBV30 and J usage is TRBJ1-4; maybe TRBD1 (5 bases). The V gene's germline CDR1 is GTSNPN and CDR2 SVGIG (reference sequence). The germline V and J ends were trimmed by 0 bases and 8 bases, with 13 bases remaining between them. The CDR3 runs to 14 residues. CDR3 DNA: TGTGCCTGGAGTGTTCTGTTGGGGGGGGAAAAACTGTTTTTT. The encoded protein is CAWSVLLGGEKLFF.

The chain uses TRBV19 and TRBJ1-4; D may be TRBD1 (6 bases). The CDR3 contains 15 residues. V gave up 4 bases and J gave up 3 bases, with 12 bases separating them. The germline V gene has CDR1 LNHDA and CDR2 SQIVND (reference sequence). Here the CDR3 reads CASSTQGSPNEKLFF. In nucleotides, the CDR3 is TGTGCCAGTAGTACACAGGGATCACCTAATGAAAAACTGTTTTTT.